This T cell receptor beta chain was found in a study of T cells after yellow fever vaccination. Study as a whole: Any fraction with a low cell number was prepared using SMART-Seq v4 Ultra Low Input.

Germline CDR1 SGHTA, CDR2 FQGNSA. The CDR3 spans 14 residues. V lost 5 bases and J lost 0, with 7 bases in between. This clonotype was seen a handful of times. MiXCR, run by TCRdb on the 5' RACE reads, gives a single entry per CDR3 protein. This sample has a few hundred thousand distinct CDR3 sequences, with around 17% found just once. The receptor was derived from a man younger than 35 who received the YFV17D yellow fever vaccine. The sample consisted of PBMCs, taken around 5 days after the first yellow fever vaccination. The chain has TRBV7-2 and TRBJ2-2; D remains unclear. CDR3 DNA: TGTGCCAGCAGCAGAAGCGCGAACACCGGGGAGCTGTTTTTT. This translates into CASSRSANTGELFF.